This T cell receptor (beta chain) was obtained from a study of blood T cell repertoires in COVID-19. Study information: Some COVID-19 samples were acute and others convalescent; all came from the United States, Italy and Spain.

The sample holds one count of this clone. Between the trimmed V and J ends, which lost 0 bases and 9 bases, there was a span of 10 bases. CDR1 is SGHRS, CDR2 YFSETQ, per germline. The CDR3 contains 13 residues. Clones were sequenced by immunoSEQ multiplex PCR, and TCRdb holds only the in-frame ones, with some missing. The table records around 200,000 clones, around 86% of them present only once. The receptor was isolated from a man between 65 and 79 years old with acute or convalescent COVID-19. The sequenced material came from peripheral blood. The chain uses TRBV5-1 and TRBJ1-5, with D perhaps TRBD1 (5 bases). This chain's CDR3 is CASSLEGIGPQHF. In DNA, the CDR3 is TGCGCCAGCAGCTTGGAGGGGATCGGGCCCCAGCATTTT.